The 17 T cell receptor beta chains below were found in one sample sequenced in a study of blood T cell repertoires in COVID-19. The repertoire was sequenced with immunoSEQ multiplex PCR; TCRdb's copy has only in-frame clones and lacks some. Of around 190,000 clones listed, roughly 90% were seen once; the top ten hold 1.5% to 2%. Sample: peripheral blood. Source of these receptors: a man between 18 and 35 years old with active or convalescent COVID-19.

The genes are TRBV6-1 and TRBJ1-2, with a tentative D call TRBD1 (6 bases). The CDR3 runs 14 residues. Per germline, CDR1 MNHNS and CDR2 SASEGT. Deletions cut 0 bases from V and 8 bases from J, with 13 bases between. CDR3 loop: CASSEAAGARGYTF. CDR3 nucleotides: TGTGCCAGCAGTGAAGCCGCAGGGGCGAGAGGCTACACCTTC.

The V call is TRBV6-5, the J call TRBJ2-1, with 7 bases lining up with TRBD1. The trim removed 2 bases at V and 5 bases at J, leaving 3 bases unmatched. The CDR3 is made up of 14 amino acids. The germline V gene has CDR1 MNHEY and CDR2 SVGAGI. CDR3 in amino acids: CASSYRDRDNEQFF. The CDR3 DNA reads as TGTGCCAGCAGTTACCGGGACAGAGACAATGAGCAGTTCTTC.

This clone was detected only once. The V call is TRBV5-6, the J call TRBJ1-1; D unclear. The germline V gene has CDR1 SGHDT and CDR2 YYEEEE. CDR3 length: 14 residues. The V gene lost 0 bases and the J gene lost 4 bases, with 10 bases spanning the gap. This CDR3 is CASSLGPGGTEAFF. CDR3 nucleotide sequence: TGTGCCAGCAGCTTGGGCCCGGGTGGCACTGAAGCTTTCTTT. Looking up the rest from reference TRBV5-6 and TRBJ1-1 gives the full variable domain: DAGVTQSPTHLIKTRGQQVTLRCSPKSGHDTVSWYQQALGQGPQFIFQYYEEEERQRGNFPDRFSGHQFPNYSSELNVNALLLGDSALYLCASSLGPGGTEAFFGQGTRLTVV.

The rearrangement joins TRBV7-2 to TRBJ2-1; perhaps TRBD1 as D (5 bases). V was clipped by 5 bases and J by 6 bases, with 14 bases between them. Germline lookup yields CDR1 SGHTA and CDR2 FQGNSA. The CDR3 runs to 14 residues. This CDR3 is CASSPQTGFNEQFF. In nucleotides, the CDR3 is TGTGCCAGCAGCCCCCAAACAGGATTCAATGAGCAGTTCTTC.

This chain joins TRBV30 and TRBJ1-2; 9 nucleotides line up with TRBD1. The trim removed 2 bases at V and 4 bases at J, leaving 5 bases unmatched. Per germline, CDR1 GTSNPN and CDR2 SVGIG (reference sequence). The CDR3 extends over 14 amino acids. The CDR3 here is CAWSRQGGLYGYTF. CDR3 nucleotide sequence: TGTGCCTGGAGTCGACAGGGGGGCCTCTATGGCTACACCTTC.

V usage is TRBV30 and J usage is TRBJ2-7; unclear D gene. The CDR3 is made up of 12 amino acids. Germline lookup yields CDR1 GTSNPN and CDR2 SVGIG (reference sequence). Trimming stripped 0 bases from V and 3 bases from J, with 6 bases between. CDR3 in DNA: TGTGCCTGGAGTGTAGGAGACTACGAGCAGTACTTC. Its protein product is CAWSVGDYEQYF. The full variable domain, its missing parts supplied by reference TRBV30 and TRBJ2-7, is SQTIHQWPATLVQPVGSPLSLECTVEGTSNPNLYWYRQAAGRGLQLLFYSVGIGQISSEVPQNLSASRPQDRQFILSSKKLLLSDSGFYLCAWSVGDYEQYFGPGTRLTVT.

The genes are TRBV2 and TRBJ1-6; TRBD1 matches 10 bases. Germline CDR1 SNHLY, CDR2 FYNNEI. Unmatched junction bases numbered 16, after V lost 7 bases and J lost 7 bases. This CDR3 has 18 residues. CDR3 residues: CASTVRTGGNRGNSPLHF. The CDR3 nucleotides are TGTGCCAGCACGGTCCGGACAGGGGGAAATAGGGGGAATTCACCCCTCCACTTT. Full variable domain (rest looked up from reference TRBV2 and TRBJ1-6): EPEVTQTPSHQVTQMGQEVILRCVPISNHLYFYWYRQILGQKVEFLVSFYNNEISEKSEIFDDQFSVERPDGSNFTLKIRSTKLEDSAMYFCASTVRTGGNRGNSPLHFGNGTRLTVT.

The CDR3 loop reads CASSLTANYGYTF. In DNA form, the CDR3 reads TGTGCCAGCAGTTTGACAGCTAACTATGGCTACACCTTC. The genes are TRBV6-5 and TRBJ1-2; perhaps TRBD1 as D (5 bases). The germline CDR1 and CDR2 sequences are MNHEY and SVGAGI. The V end was cut by 4 bases, the J end by 0 bases, with 6 bases between. This CDR3 contains 13 residues.

This chain joins TRBV7-8 and TRBJ1-6, with 7 bases matching TRBD1. V trimming: 1 base; J trimming: 9 bases; junction bases outside the gene matches: 6. The CDR3 consists of 15 residues. The germline gives CDR1 SGHVS, CDR2 FQNEAQ. For the CDR3, the DNA is TGTGCCAGCAGCTTAGTGCCAGGGGGTGCTTCACCCCTCCACTTT. It encodes CASSLVPGGASPLHF.

This chain connects TRBV3-1 (or the pseudogene TRBV3-2) to TRBJ2-5; 7 positions match TRBD1. The V gene's germline CDR1 is LGHDT and CDR2 YNNKEL (reference sequence). This CDR3 is 14 amino acids long. With V trimmed by 3 bases and J by 3 bases, 4 bases remained unmatched. The CDR3 spells CASSQATGEETQYF. Here the CDR3 DNA reads TGTGCCAGCAGCCAGGCAACAGGGGAAGAGACCCAGTACTTC.

The chain has TRBV2 and TRBJ2-1, with D maybe TRBD2 (6 bases). Between the trimmed V and J ends, which lost 3 bases and 2 bases, there was a span of 11 bases. Per germline, CDR1 SNHLY and CDR2 FYNNEI. This CDR3 comprises 15 residues. The CDR3 protein is CASSDWDSTYNEQFF. In nucleotides, the CDR3 is TGTGCCAGCAGTGATTGGGACTCGACCTACAATGAGCAGTTCTTC.

The J gene is TRBJ1-6, the V gene TRBV27; D unclear. The CDR3 is 16 residues long. The germline V and J ends were trimmed by 2 bases and 0 bases, with 8 bases remaining between them. The germline CDR1 and CDR2 sequences are MNHEY and SMNVEV (reference sequence). The CDR3 sequence is CASSLLSLSYNSPLHF. The CDR3 nucleotides are TGTGCCAGCAGTTTACTGTCCCTCTCCTATAATTCACCCCTCCACTTT.

The CDR3 loop is CATKSTGEETQYF. For the CDR3, the DNA is TGTGCCACTAAATCGACAGGGGAAGAGACCCAGTACTTC. V usage is TRBV19 and J usage is TRBJ2-5; 8 bases line up with TRBD1. There are 13 residues in the CDR3. V lost 10 bases to trimming and J lost 3 bases; unmatched junction nucleotides: 7. In germline, CDR1 is LNHDA, CDR2 SQIVND (reference sequence).

V and J are TRBV5-8 and TRBJ2-5, with 7 bases aligning to TRBD2. Germline CDR1 is SGHTS and CDR2 is YDEGEE. CDR3 length equals 17 residues. Trimming cost V 0 bases and J 5 bases; bases outside gene matches: 13. The CDR3 is CASSLGSRAGVSETQYF. In DNA form, the CDR3 reads TGTGCCAGCAGCTTGGGTAGCCGCGCGGGAGTTTCTGAGACCCAGTACTTC.

The chain combines TRBV4-1 with TRBJ1-2; TRBD1 might be the D (6 bases). This CDR3 is 16 amino acids long. Trimming took 2 bases from V and 2 from J, leaving 15 bases between them. The germline CDR1 and CDR2 sequences are MGHRA and YSYEKL. CDR3 sequence reads: CASSQSAAGGNYGYTF. CDR3 nucleotides: TGCGCCAGCAGCCAATCCGCGGCGGGGGGCAACTATGGCTACACCTTC.

This sequence joins TRBV11-3 and TRBJ2-1; 9 bases match TRBD1. Germline trimming cut 0 bases from V and 5 bases from J; bases unmatched to any gene: 2. The germline V gene has CDR1 SGHNT and CDR2 YENEEA. The CDR3 covers 15 residues. In DNA form, the CDR3 reads TGTGCCAGCAGCTTAGACTGGACAGGGGACAATGAGCAGTTCTTC. Translated: CASSLDWTGDNEQFF. The variable domain in full, completed from reference TRBV11-3 and TRBJ2-1, reads EAGVVQSPRYKIIEKKQPVAFWCNPISGHNTLYWYLQNLGQGPELLIRYENEEAVDDSQLPKDRFSAERLKGVDSTLKIQPAELGDSAVYLCASSLDWTGDNEQFFGPGTRLTVL.

The chain employs TRBV5-1 and TRBJ2-7; the match to TRBD1 covers 7 bases. The V gene's germline CDR1 is SGHRS and CDR2 YFSETQ. V shed 4 bases, J shed 2 bases, and the junction held 9 bases outside the gene matches. The CDR3 length is 15 residues. The chain's CDR3 is CASSKNRQGTYEQYF. The CDR3 region has the DNA TGCGCCAGCAGCAAAAACCGACAGGGTACCTACGAGCAGTACTTC.